Sequencing of this TCR beta chain was carried out in a study of cytomegalovirus exposure and HLA in healthy donors. Study results and caveats: There were some V segments, including TRBV6-2 and TRBV6-3, excluded as indistinguishable.

Germline CDR1 reads MNHNS; CDR2 reads SASEGT. The CDR3 is made up of 13 amino acids. J was trimmed by 0 bases and V by 10 bases; bases with no gene match: 2. This clone turned up a few times. Its specificity is unknown. With 60 Vbeta and 13 Jbeta primers, the PCR was carried out. Sequencing was performed with immunoSEQ multiplex PCR; in TCRdb, only in-frame clones are kept and a portion is missing. The data show some 190,000 clones, with 82% seen just once and less than 2% held by the top ten. The clonotype comes from a man aged 35 to 55 in good health and CMV-seronegative. Input material: PBMCs. The chain combines TRBV6-1 with TRBJ1-4; TRBD1 aligns across 7 bases. The CDR3: CATTGATNEKLFF. The DNA for the CDR3 is TGTGCCACCACAGGGGCAACTAATGAAAAACTGTTTTTT.